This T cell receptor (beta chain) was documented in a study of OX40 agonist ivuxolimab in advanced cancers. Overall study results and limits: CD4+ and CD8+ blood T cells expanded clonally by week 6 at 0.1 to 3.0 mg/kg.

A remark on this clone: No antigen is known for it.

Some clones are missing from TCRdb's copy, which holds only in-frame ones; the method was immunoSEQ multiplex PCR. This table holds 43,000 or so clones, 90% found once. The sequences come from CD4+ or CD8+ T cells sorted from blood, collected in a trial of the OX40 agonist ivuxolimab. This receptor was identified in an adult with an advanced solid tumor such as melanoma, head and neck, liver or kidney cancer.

DNA for the CDR3: TGTGCCAGCAGTAACAGGGGGCAGTTAGGGGGCTACACCTTC. Translation gives CASSNRGQLGGYTF. V gene TRBV28 combines with J gene TRBJ1-2; TRBD1 aligns across 9 bases. Looked up from germline, CDR1 is MDHEN and CDR2 is SYDVKM. V lost 5 bases and J lost 8; bases outside the gene matches: 9. CDR3 size: 14 residues.